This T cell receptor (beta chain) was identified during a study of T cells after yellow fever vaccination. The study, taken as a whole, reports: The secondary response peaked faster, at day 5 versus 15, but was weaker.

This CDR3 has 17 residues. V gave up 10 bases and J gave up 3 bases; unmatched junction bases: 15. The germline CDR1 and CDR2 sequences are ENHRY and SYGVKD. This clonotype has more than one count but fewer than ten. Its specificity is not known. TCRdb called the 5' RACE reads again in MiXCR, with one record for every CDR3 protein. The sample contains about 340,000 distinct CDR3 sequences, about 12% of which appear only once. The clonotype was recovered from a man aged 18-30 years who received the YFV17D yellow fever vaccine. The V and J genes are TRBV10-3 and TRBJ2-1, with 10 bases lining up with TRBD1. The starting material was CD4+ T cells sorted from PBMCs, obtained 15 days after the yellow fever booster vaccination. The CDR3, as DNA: TGTGCCACCGCCAACCCCGAAGGGACAGGGGTCTACAATGAGCAGTTCTTC. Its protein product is CATANPEGTGVYNEQFF.